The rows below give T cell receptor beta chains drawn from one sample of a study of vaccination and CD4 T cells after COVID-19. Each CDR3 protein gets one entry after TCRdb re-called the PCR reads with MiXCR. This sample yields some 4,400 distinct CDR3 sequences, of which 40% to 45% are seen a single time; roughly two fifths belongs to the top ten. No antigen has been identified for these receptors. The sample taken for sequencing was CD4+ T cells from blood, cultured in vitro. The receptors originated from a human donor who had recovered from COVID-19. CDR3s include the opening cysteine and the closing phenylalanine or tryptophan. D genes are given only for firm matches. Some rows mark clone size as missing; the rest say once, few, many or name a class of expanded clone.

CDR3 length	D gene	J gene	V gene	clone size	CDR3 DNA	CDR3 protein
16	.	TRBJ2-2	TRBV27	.	TGTGCCAGCAGTTCCCCCTACAGAGGTATCCCCGGGGAGCTGTTTTTT	CASSSPYRGIPGELFF
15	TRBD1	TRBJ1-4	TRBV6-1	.	TGTGCCAGCAGCAAGGACAGGGGAACTAATGAAAAACTGTTTTTT	CASSKDRGTNEKLFF
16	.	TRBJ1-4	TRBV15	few	TGTGCCACCAGCAGAGGTCTTGCGGGGCGTGCTGAAAAACTGTTTTTT	CATSRGLAGRAEKLFF
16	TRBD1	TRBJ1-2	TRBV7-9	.	TGTGCCAGCAGCTCCTGGGACAGGGGGCTTGGCTATGGCTACACCTTC	CASSSWDRGLGYGYTF
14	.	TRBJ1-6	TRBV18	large	TGTGCCAGCTCACCACTGACTGGAAATTCACCCCTCCACTTT	CASSPLTGNSPLHF
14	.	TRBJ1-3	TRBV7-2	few	TGTGCCAGCAGCTTAGGCGGCTCTGGAAACACCATATATTTT	CASSLGGSGNTIYF
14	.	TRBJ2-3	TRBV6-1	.	TGTGCCAGCAGTGAGACCAGAGGGGCAGATACGCAGTATTTT	CASSETRGADTQYF
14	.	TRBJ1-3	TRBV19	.	TGTGCCAGTACACCCCCATACTCTGGAAACACCATATATTTT	CASTPPYSGNTIYF
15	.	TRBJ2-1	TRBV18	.	TGTGCCAGCTCACCACCCGCGGGGGCCAGGAATGAGCAGTTCTTC	CASSPPAGARNEQFF
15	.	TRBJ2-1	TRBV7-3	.	TGTGCCAGCAGCTTAAGGCAGGCAACCTACAATGAGCAGTTCTTC	CASSLRQATYNEQFF
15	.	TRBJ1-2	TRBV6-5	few	TGTGCCAGCAGTTATCCCACAGGGACGGTGGAGGGCTACACCTTC	CASSYPTGTVEGYTF
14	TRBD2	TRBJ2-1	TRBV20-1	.	TGCAGTGCTATGTCGGGGGGGGCTTACAATGAGCAGTTCTTC	CSAMSGGAYNEQFF
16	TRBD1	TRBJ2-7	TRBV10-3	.	TGTGCCATCAGTGCGCCCCCGGGACAGAAATCCTACGAGCAGTACTTC	CAISAPPGQKSYEQYF
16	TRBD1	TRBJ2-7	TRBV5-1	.	TGCGCCAGCAGTTCCGCATCCGGGACAGGGCGTAACGAGCAGTACTTC	CASSSASGTGRNEQYF
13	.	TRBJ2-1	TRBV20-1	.	TGCAGTGCCGACGGAAGCTCCTACAATGAGCAGTTCTTC	CSADGSSYNEQFF
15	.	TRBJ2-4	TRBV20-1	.	TGCAGTGCTAGAGATCAAACAGTAGCCAAAAACATTCAGTACTTC	CSARDQTVAKNIQYF
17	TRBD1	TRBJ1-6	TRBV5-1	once	TGCGCCAGCAAGGAGGGGACAGGGAACTCCTATAATTCACCCCTCCACTTT	CASKEGTGNSYNSPLHF
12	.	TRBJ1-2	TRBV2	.	TGTGCCAGCAGTGACCAGGGGAATGGCTACACCTTC	CASSDQGNGYTF
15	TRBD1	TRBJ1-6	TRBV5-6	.	TGTGCCAGCAGGACACAGGGGGCGGTTCATTCACCCCTCCACTTT	CASRTQGAVHSPLHF
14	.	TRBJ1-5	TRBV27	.	TGTGCCAGCAGTTTATCTGCCCAGGCTGGGCCCCAGCATTTT	CASSLSAQAGPQHF
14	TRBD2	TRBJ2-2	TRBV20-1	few	TGCAGTGCTAGATTCAGCGGGAGCACCGGGGAGCTGTTTTTT	CSARFSGSTGELFF